The 7 T cell receptor beta chains below all came from one sample that was sequenced in a study of regulatory T cells in long-lasting Graves disease. Noted time point: persistent/refractory GD, antithyroid drugs over 5 years with positive TRAb. After RNA was extracted from PBMCs, the TCR library was made from it. Libraries of TCR beta came from iRepertoire HTBI primers plus Arm-PCR of CDR3 regions. One entry per CDR3 protein results from TCRdb running MiXCR on the multiplex PCR reads. The sample includes a few hundred thousand distinct CDR3 sequences, 23% of them seen just once. The sample in question was peripheral blood mononuclear cells (PBMCs), obtained when the disease was refractory, from a patient treated with antithyroid drugs. All receptors derive from a female donor with Graves disease.

The table lists this clonotype with many counts. The CDR3 loop reads CASSKPGVGSPLHF. The CDR3 DNA reads TGTGCCAGCAGTAAACCAGGGGTGGGTTCACCCCTCCACTTT. The chain carries TRBV28 and TRBJ1-6; the D gene is possibly TRBD1 (6 bases). Germline CDR1 is MDHEN and CDR2 is SYDVKM. CDR3 length: 14 amino acids. V was cut by 5 bases and J by 9 bases, with 14 bases left in between.

This clonotype has just a few counts. The CDR3: CASSQGTNPEAFF. CDR3 DNA: TGTGCCAGCAGCCAAGGAACAAACCCTGAAGCTTTCTTT. The rearrangement uses TRBV3-1 and TRBJ1-1; D remains ambiguous. This CDR3 is 13 amino acids long. V lost 1 base to trimming and J lost 6 bases, with 9 bases between them. Germline CDR1 and CDR2: LGHDT and YNNKEL (reference sequence). Supplemented by reference TRBV3-1 and TRBJ1-1, the full variable domain reads DTAVSQTPKYLVTQMGNDKSIKCEQNLGHDTMYWYKQDSKKFLKIMFSYNNKELIINETVPNRFSPKSPDKAHLNLHINSLELGDSAVYFCASSQGTNPEAFFGQGTRLTVV.

In its sample, this clonotype was seen many times. The CDR3 DNA reads TGTGCCAGCCGGCTAGCGGGAACTGACGAGCAGTACTTC. Residues: CASRLAGTDEQYF. The chain has TRBV3-1 and TRBJ2-7; 9 nucleotides align to TRBD2. The CDR3 runs to 13 residues. V was clipped by 8 bases and J by 5 bases; unmatched bases: 7. Germline-derived CDR1 and CDR2 are LGHDT and YNNKEL (reference sequence).

The chain joins TRBV29-1 to TRBJ2-2; D ambiguous. CDR1 SQVTM and CDR2 ANQGSEA come from the germline V gene. Trimming stripped 3 bases from V and 1 base from J, with 6 bases between. The CDR3 extends over 13 amino acids. The CDR3 region has the DNA TGCAGCGTTGACAGGAAGAACACCGGGGAGCTGTTTTTT. Its protein product is CSVDRKNTGELFF.

The V gene is TRBV27, the J gene TRBJ1-4; D is unclear. Per the germline V gene, CDR1 is MNHEY and CDR2 is SMNVEV (reference sequence). V lost 6 bases and J lost 8, with 16 bases in between. This CDR3 spans 14 amino acids. CDR3 amino acids: CASRSAGVGEKLFF. In nucleotides, the CDR3 is TGTGCCAGCAGGTCCGCGGGTGTGGGCGAAAAACTGTTTTTT.

This clonotype was counted a few times. The chain combines TRBV7-3 with TRBJ2-7; TRBD2 agrees at 10 bases. V shed 4 bases, J shed 3 bases, and the junction held 9 bases outside the gene matches. CDR1 and CDR2 from the germline V gene are SGHTA and FQGTGA. The CDR3 loop spans 16 amino acids. In DNA form, the CDR3 reads TGTGCCAGCAGCTCTAGCGGGAGTTCGCCTGTCTACGAGCAGTACTTC. Protein: CASSSSGSSPVYEQYF. Full variable domain (remainder filled in from reference TRBV7-3 and TRBJ2-7): GAGVSQTPSNKVTEKGKYVELRCDPISGHTALYWYRQSLGQGPEFLIYFQGTGAADDSGLPNDRFFAVRPEGSVSTLKIQRTERGDSAVYLCASSSSGSSPVYEQYFGPGTRLTVT.

The chain is built from TRBV19 and TRBJ1-2; D uncertain. In germline, CDR1 is LNHDA, CDR2 SQIVND (reference sequence). This CDR3 is built from 12 residues. Trimming stripped 5 bases from V and 4 bases from J, with 8 bases between. The CDR3 nucleotides are TGTGCCAGTAGTGAGTTGAGCTATGGCTACACCTTC. As protein: CASSELSYGYTF.